The 28 T cell receptor beta chains listed next were all sequenced from one sample in a study of blood T cell repertoires in COVID-19. TCRdb keeps only in-frame clones here, not all; method: immunoSEQ multiplex PCR. The sample contains approximately 74,000 clones, 80% to 95% of which appear only once. The sample was peripheral blood. The receptors were gathered from a woman aged 60-70 years with active COVID-19.

The chain recombines TRBV20-1 with TRBJ1-2; D perhaps matches TRBD1 (5 bases). The germline V and J ends were trimmed by 5 bases and 5 bases, with 15 bases remaining between them. CDR1 and CDR2 (germline): DFQATT, SNEGSKA (reference sequence). CDR3 length equals 13 residues. CDR3 protein: CSAGAGMGYGYTF. In DNA form, the CDR3 reads TGCAGTGCTGGTGCAGGGATGGGATATGGCTACACCTTC.

The chain has TRBV5-1 and TRBJ2-2, with D perhaps TRBD2 (5 bases). CDR1 SGHRS and CDR2 YFSETQ come from the germline V gene. V lost 0 bases to trimming and J lost 4 bases, with 10 bases between them. CDR3 length equals 15 residues. CDR3 nucleotides: TGCGCCAGCAGCTTGGACCCTCGGGGCACCGGGGAGCTGTTTTTT. It yields the protein CASSLDPRGTGELFF.

This sequence joins TRBV15 and TRBJ2-3, with TRBD1 matching 9 bases. V trimming: 0 bases; J trimming: 6 bases; junction bases outside the gene matches: 13. The CDR3 is 18 amino acids. Germline V lookup: CDR1 LNHNV, CDR2 YYDKDF (reference sequence). The CDR3, as DNA: TGTGCCACCAGCAGAGATAAGCCGGGACAGGGTATGATGGATACGCAGTATTTT. This sequence encodes CATSRDKPGQGMMDTQYF. The full variable domain, its missing parts supplied by reference TRBV15 and TRBJ2-3, is DAMVIQNPRYQVTQFGKPVTLSCSQTLNHNVMYWYQQKSSQAPKLLFHYYDKDFNNEADTPDNFQSRRPNTSFCFLDIRSPGLGDTAMYLCATSRDKPGQGMMDTQYFGPGTRLTVL.

This chain links TRBV3-1 (or the pseudogene TRBV3-2) with TRBJ1-1; 12 bases align to TRBD1. CDR1 LGHDT and CDR2 YNNKEL come from the germline V gene (reference sequence). This CDR3 spans 15 amino acids. Trimming at V came to 4 bases and at J to 5 bases, leaving 5 bases not matched to a gene. The CDR3 sequence is CASSPGTGGRTEAFF. CDR3 sequence (DNA): TGTGCCAGCAGCCCGGGGACAGGGGGCAGGACTGAAGCTTTCTTT.

This clone was observed a few times. The chain links TRBV19 to TRBJ2-7; TRBD1 matches 7 bases. In germline, CDR1 is LNHDA, CDR2 SQIVND (reference sequence). The V segment lost 7 bases and the J segment 2 bases; nucleotides outside the gene matches: 2. This CDR3 has 12 amino acids. The chain's CDR3 is CASKGQAYEQYF. The CDR3 DNA follows: TGTGCCAGTAAAGGACAGGCCTACGAGCAGTACTTC.

This chain connects TRBV6-5 to TRBJ1-5, with a possible D match to TRBD1 (6 bases). Looked up from germline, CDR1 is MNHEY and CDR2 is SVGAGI. V shed 6 bases and J shed 7 bases, with 19 bases lying between them. The CDR3 loop spans 15 amino acids. The CDR3 DNA follows: TGTGCCAGCAGAACCCAGACAGGCTCGGGGCAGCCCCAGCATTTT. Translated: CASRTQTGSGQPQHF.

There are a few counts of this clone. The chain has TRBV7-6 and TRBJ2-7; 7 bases match TRBD1. The length of the CDR3 is 15 residues. Per germline, CDR1 SGHVS and CDR2 FNYEAQ. J lost 6 bases, V lost 5 bases, and 13 bases had no gene match. In DNA form, the CDR3 reads TGTGCCAGCAGCCCTCAGACAGGGCCGTTGAGCGAGCAGTACTTC. Its translation: CASSPQTGPLSEQYF.

The gene calls are TRBV6-5 and TRBJ1-4; maybe TRBD1 (6 bases). V was pared by 6 bases and J by 5 bases, with 7 bases between. CDR1 MNHEY and CDR2 SVGAGI come from the germline V gene. This CDR3 is built from 12 residues. CDR3 sequence reads: CASRTGNEKLFF. Here the CDR3 DNA reads TGTGCCAGCAGAACAGGGAATGAAAAACTGTTTTTT.

This chain joins TRBV29-1 and TRBJ2-3; D possibly corresponds to TRBD1 (5 bases). Germline V gives CDR1 SQVTM, CDR2 ANQGSEA. V was shortened by 3 bases and J by 0 bases, with 10 bases between the two germline ends. This CDR3 contains 14 residues. The CDR3 reads CSVDRQGSTDTQYF. In DNA form, the CDR3 reads TGCAGCGTTGACAGGCAGGGCAGCACAGATACGCAGTATTTT.

V is TRBV27 and J is TRBJ2-3, with D unresolved. Germline V gene data show CDR1 as MNHEY and CDR2 as SMNVEV (reference sequence). V lost 5 bases, J lost 1 base, and 7 bases lay in between. This CDR3 has 13 amino acids. CDR3 sequence (DNA): TGTGCCAGCAGTCCCCAGGGCACAGATACGCAGTATTTT. The encoded protein is CASSPQGTDTQYF.

This clone came up once. This chain links TRBV19 with TRBJ1-5; 7 bases match TRBD1. The CDR3 totals 15 residues. V was clipped by 0 bases and J by 6 bases; unmatched bases: 5. The germline gives CDR1 LNHDA, CDR2 SQIVND (reference sequence). The CDR3 DNA reads TGTGCCAGTAGTATAGAAGACAGGGCACGTCAGCCCCAGCATTTT. Translated, it gives CASSIEDRARQPQHF. The full variable domain, its missing parts supplied by reference TRBV19 and TRBJ1-5, is DGGITQSPKYLFRKEGQNVTLSCEQNLNHDAMYWYRQDPGQGLRLIYYSQIVNDFQKGDIAEGYSVSREKKESFPLTVTSAQKNPTAFYLCASSIEDRARQPQHFGDGTRLSIL.

This chain links TRBV15 with TRBJ2-3; D is possibly TRBD1 (5 bases). Germline V gene sequence: CDR1 LNHNV, CDR2 YYDKDF (reference sequence). Trimming pared 5 bases from V and 2 bases from J, leaving 17 bases between. The CDR3 has 16 residues. DNA for the CDR3: TGTGCCACCAGCTACCTAGGAAGAGGACACACAGATACGCAGTATTTT. Its protein product is CATSYLGRGHTDTQYF.

CDR3: CASSQETGRTYNEQFF. CDR3 nucleotide sequence: TGCGCCAGCAGCCAGGAAACAGGGCGGACATACAATGAGCAGTTCTTC. The V call is TRBV4-1, the J call TRBJ2-1; maybe TRBD1 (6 bases). Germline CDR1 is MGHRA and CDR2 is YSYEKL. V lost 3 bases to trimming and J lost 4 bases, with 16 bases between them. CDR3 length: 16 amino acids.

Comment on this clone: Other DNA sequences in the same sample also yield this CDR3. In DNA form, the CDR3 reads TGCAGTGCTAGCAGTAACTATGGCTACACCTTC. It specifies CSASSNYGYTF. The chain carries TRBV20-1 and TRBJ1-2; no firm D call. In germline, CDR1 is DFQATT, CDR2 SNEGSKA (reference sequence). V was clipped by 3 bases and J by 1 base, with 3 bases between them. The CDR3 spans 11 residues.

V gene TRBV6-5 combines with J gene TRBJ1-1; TRBD1 might be the D (5 bases). The CDR3 runs 14 residues. Germline CDR1 is MNHEY and CDR2 is SVGAGI. V was cut by 8 bases and J by 0 bases, with 13 bases left in between. For the CDR3, the DNA is TGTGCCAGCGGCCATCGGGGGTTGAACACTGAAGCTTTCTTT. Translated: CASGHRGLNTEAFF.

The chain links TRBV12-3 or TRBV12-4 to TRBJ2-7; D possibly corresponds to TRBD2 (5 bases). The CDR3 has 13 amino acids. Trimming shortened V by 5 bases and J by 9 bases, and 17 bases separated the two germline ends. The CDR3 nucleotides read TGTGCCAGCAGTCCACCCAGCGGACGATCGCAGTACTTC. It encodes CASSPPSGRSQYF.

The chain recombines TRBV7-8 with TRBJ1-5, with D uncertain. The length of the CDR3 is 15 residues. Germline CDR1 reads SGHVS; CDR2 reads FQNEAQ. V was pared by 2 bases and J by 0 bases, with 8 bases between. The CDR3 sequence is CASSLRENSNQPQHF. The CDR3 DNA sequence: TGTGCCAGCAGCTTAAGGGAGAATAGCAATCAGCCCCAGCATTTT.

The rearrangement joins TRBV18 to TRBJ1-4; maybe TRBD1 (6 bases). V lost 8 bases and J lost 5, with 12 bases in between. The CDR3 consists of 13 residues. The germline gives CDR1 KGHSH, CDR2 LQKENI. The CDR3 sequence is CASAGQPNEKLFF. CDR3 coding DNA: TGTGCCAGCGCCGGACAGCCGAATGAAAAACTGTTTTTT.

V is TRBV28 and J is TRBJ2-7; TRBD1 matches at 10 bases. With V trimmed by 7 bases and J by 3 bases, 9 bases remained unmatched. Germline V gene sequence: CDR1 MDHEN, CDR2 SYDVKM. The CDR3 runs 15 residues. CDR3: CASTSDRDRGYEQYF. The CDR3 DNA is TGTGCCAGCACCTCCGACCGGGACAGGGGCTACGAGCAGTACTTC.

This clone has a single count. CDR3 region: CASSARPGVEQYF. As DNA, the CDR3 is TGTGCCAGCAGTGCCCGTCCCGGAGTTGAGCAGTATTTT. The genes are TRBV27 and TRBJ2-3, with no clear D. This CDR3 contains 13 residues. Germline V CDR1 and CDR2: MNHEY, SMNVEV (reference sequence). The ends were cut back, 5 bases at V and 11 bases at J, with 17 bases in the middle.

This clone was observed a single time. The V gene is TRBV7-9, the J gene TRBJ1-6, with a possible D match to TRBD1 (5 bases). This CDR3 has 15 amino acids. CDR1 is SEHNR, CDR2 FQNEAQ, per germline (reference sequence). The V and J ends lost 5 bases and 9 bases respectively, with 17 bases between them. The DNA for the CDR3 is TGTGCCAGCAGCCAAATGGGGCATTCAGGTTCACCCCTCCACTTT. This sequence encodes CASSQMGHSGSPLHF.

The gene calls are TRBV7-2 and TRBJ2-1, with 8 bases fitting TRBD2. Germline V gives CDR1 SGHTA, CDR2 FQGNSA. The V segment lost 7 bases and the J segment 7 bases; nucleotides outside the gene matches: 12. This CDR3 spans 15 amino acids. CDR3 sequence (DNA): TGTGCCAGCAATCCCAAGGTAGCGGGGACTAATGAGCAGTTCTTC. It specifies CASNPKVAGTNEQFF.

The gene calls are TRBV27 and TRBJ1-6, with D perhaps matching TRBD1 (5 bases). Germline lookup yields CDR1 MNHEY and CDR2 SMNVEV (reference sequence). The ends were cut back, 3 bases at V and 5 bases at J, with 8 bases in the middle. The CDR3 has 14 residues. The CDR3 loop reads CASSLGLNNSPLHF. The DNA for the CDR3 is TGTGCCAGCAGTTTGGGGCTGAATAATTCACCCCTCCACTTT.

The V and J genes are TRBV7-2 and TRBJ1-1; D perhaps matches TRBD1 (6 bases). Per the germline V gene, CDR1 is SGHTA and CDR2 is FQGNSA. The V gene lost 2 bases and the J gene lost 4 bases, with 8 bases spanning the gap. This CDR3 has 13 amino acids. The CDR3 spells CASSLSQGTEAFF. CDR3 DNA sequence: TGTGCCAGCAGCTTATCACAGGGCACTGAAGCTTTCTTT.

The chain combines TRBV2 with TRBJ2-3; possibly TRBD2 for D (7 bases). Germline CDR1 SNHLY, CDR2 FYNNEI. The V end was cut by 3 bases, the J end by 8 bases, with 12 bases between. There are 13 residues in the CDR3. The CDR3: CASSEVGGGTQYF. The CDR3 nucleotides are TGTGCCAGCAGTGAGGTGGGAGGGGGTACGCAGTATTTT. Full variable domain (outside the CDR3, taken from reference TRBV2 and TRBJ2-3): EPEVTQTPSHQVTQMGQEVILRCVPISNHLYFYWYRQILGQKVEFLVSFYNNEISEKSEIFDDQFSVERPDGSNFTLKIRSTKLEDSAMYFCASSEVGGGTQYFGPGTRLTVL.

The chain joins TRBV19 to TRBJ1-3, with TRBD1 matching 10 bases. Germline CDR1 is LNHDA and CDR2 is SQIVND (reference sequence). Trimming cost V 3 bases and J 7 bases; bases outside gene matches: 3. This CDR3 is built from 14 residues. CDR3 loop: CASSIPGQGNTIYF. CDR3 sequence (DNA): TGTGCCAGTAGTATTCCGGGACAGGGGAACACCATATATTTT.

V and J are TRBV5-6 and TRBJ2-5, with 9 bases that match TRBD2. Germline V gives CDR1 SGHDT, CDR2 YYEEEE. V lost 2 bases to trimming and J lost 4 bases; unmatched junction nucleotides: 12. The CDR3 is 17 amino acids. Here the CDR3 DNA reads TGTGCCAGCAGCTTCCCCCACTTAGCGGGAGAGGGAGAGACCCAGTACTTC. This encodes CASSFPHLAGEGETQYF.

With regard to this clone: One end of the junction does not line up with germline, which may come from a read error. The rearrangement joins TRBV28 to TRBJ1-1; TRBD1 matches 10 bases. The CDR3 has 15 amino acids. CDR1 is MDHEN and CDR2 is SYDVKM in the germline V gene. The DNA for the CDR3 is TGTGCCAGCAGTTTGCCGGGACAGGGGAACTCTGAAGCTTTCTTT. This codes for CASSLPGQGNSEAFF.